These T cell receptor beta chains were read from a single sample in a study of T cell repertoires in cytomegalovirus infection. TCRdb redid the calling of the reads with MiXCR, one entry per CDR3 protein. This sample has around 95,000 distinct CDR3 sequences, with 25% to 30% found just once. Their cognate antigens are unknown. The sequencing here drew on CD8+ T cells from cultured PBMCs, taken from culture after CMV antigen stimulation. The receptors here all came from a human donor in good health (CMV status not recorded). Some clones in this sample may be carry-over from other donors' samples. CDR3s include the opening cysteine and the closing phenylalanine or tryptophan. Each record gives: J gene, D gene, clone size, V gene, CDR3 DNA, CDR3 protein. D genes are given only for firm matches. Size tells how often a clone was seen (once, few, many) or the class of an expanded clone, and some rows leave it out.

>TRBJ2-1|-|few|TRBV11-2
TGTGCCAGCAGCCGGATGGGGCCATACAATGAGCAGTTCTTC
CASSRMGPYNEQFF
>TRBJ2-1|TRBD1|-|TRBV10-3
TGTGCCATCAGACGACAGGGGGTTCGGGAGCAGTTCTTC
CAIRRQGVREQFF
>TRBJ1-2|-|-|TRBV6-5
TGTGCCAGCAGCCCCTCCCCAGATGGCTACACCTTC
CASSPSPDGYTF
>TRBJ2-1|-|few|TRBV6-5
TGTGCCAGCAGTTACTCCCAGGGCCTGTACAATGAGCAGTTCTTC
CASSYSQGLYNEQFF
>TRBJ2-3|-|-|TRBV12-3/TRBV12-4
TGTGCCAGCAGTTCCGCGAGGGACCTCACAGATACGCAGTATTTT
CASSSARDLTDTQYF
>TRBJ1-5|TRBD1|few|TRBV19
TGTGCCACCAGCGACAGGGATGGTCAGCCCCAGCATTTT
CATSDRDGQPQHF
>TRBJ1-1|-|few|TRBV19
TGTGCCAGTTCCTGGGGGACACCGAACACTGAAGCTTTCTTT
CASSWGTPNTEAFF
>TRBJ2-1|-|-|TRBV4-1
TGCGCCAGCAGCCAGTCGGTGGGGGATGAGCAGTTCTTC
CASSQSVGDEQFF
>TRBJ1-1|-|few|TRBV19
TGTGCCAGTAGTATAGGGTGGAGCCAGATGAACACTGAAGCTTTCTTT
CASSIGWSQMNTEAFF
>TRBJ1-4|-|-|TRBV5-4
TGTGCCAGCAGCGCGGGACTGCCTCCGAATGAAAAACTGTTTTTT
CASSAGLPPNEKLFF
>TRBJ2-7|TRBD2|many|TRBV7-2
TGTGCCAGCAGCCCCGAAAGCGAAGTAGCGGGGGATAGATACGAGCAGTACTTC
CASSPESEVAGDRYEQYF
>TRBJ2-7|-|many|TRBV7-6
TGTGCCAGCAGCCCCTCTGGCTGGTACGAGCAGTACTTC
CASSPSGWYEQYF
>TRBJ2-5|-|few|TRBV7-2
TGTGCCAGCAGCTTATTCGCGGGTGCTATTGAAGAGACCCAGTACTTC
CASSLFAGAIEETQYF
>TRBJ2-1|-|-|TRBV6-6
TGTGCCAGCGGGGGGAACTACAATGAGCAGTTCTTC
CASGGNYNEQFF
>TRBJ1-2|-|few|TRBV7-2
TGTGCCAGCAGCTTAGCTCCCGGGACGGTGTATGGCTACACCTTC
CASSLAPGTVYGYTF
>TRBJ1-5|TRBD1|-|TRBV27
TGTGCCAGCAGCCCGAAACGGACAGGGGGAGGGCGGCCCCAGCATTTT
CASSPKRTGGGRPQHF
>TRBJ2-5|TRBD1|-|TRBV7-2
TGTGCCAGCAGCCCATGGGGGACAGAAGAGACCCAGTACTTC
CASSPWGTEETQYF
>TRBJ2-6|TRBD1|-|TRBV2
TGTGCCAGCGGCCCCCCAGAGTGGATCGGGACAGGGACTTCTCCTGGGGCCAACGTCCTGACTTTC
CASGPPEWIGTGTSPGANVLTF